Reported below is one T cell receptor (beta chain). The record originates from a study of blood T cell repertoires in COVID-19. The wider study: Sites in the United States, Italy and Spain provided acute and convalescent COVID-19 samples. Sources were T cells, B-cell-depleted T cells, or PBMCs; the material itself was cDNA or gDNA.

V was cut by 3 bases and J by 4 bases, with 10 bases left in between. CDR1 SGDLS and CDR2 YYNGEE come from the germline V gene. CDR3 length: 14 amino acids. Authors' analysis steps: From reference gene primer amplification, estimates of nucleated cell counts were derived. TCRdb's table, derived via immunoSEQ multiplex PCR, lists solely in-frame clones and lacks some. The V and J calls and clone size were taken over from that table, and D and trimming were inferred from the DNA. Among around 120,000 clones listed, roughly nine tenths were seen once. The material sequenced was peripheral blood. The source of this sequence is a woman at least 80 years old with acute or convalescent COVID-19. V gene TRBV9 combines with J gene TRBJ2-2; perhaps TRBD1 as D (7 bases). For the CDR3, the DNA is TGTGCCAGCAGCGCAGGGGGGCGCACCGGGGAGCTGTTTTTT. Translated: CASSAGGRTGELFF.